This TCR beta chain was sequenced in a study of Ad26.COV2.S vaccination and SARS-CoV-2 variants. The method was immunoSEQ multiplex PCR; TCRdb's version includes in-frame clones alone and lacks a portion of them. The sample has 350,000 to 550,000 clones, 75% to 90% seen once. Noted treatment: roughly 19 received Ad26.COV2.S at low or high dose, single or two shots; about 5 received placebo; per-sample allocation not given. Day 63 following the first vaccine or placebo injection was when the samples were taken. Donation came from an adult in Boston who was aged 18-55 years. The CDR3 has 16 amino acids. Trimming removed 2 bases from V and 0 bases from J; junction bases left unmatched: 5. The V gene's germline CDR1 is MNHEY and CDR2 SVGEGT.

The sequence derives from a person aged 18 to 59 who received the Ad26.COV2.S COVID-19 vaccine or a placebo. J is TRBJ1-1 and V is TRBV6-2 or TRBV6-3; 8 bases are a match to TRBD1. The specimen was peripheral blood, collected in a trial of Ad26.COV2.S vaccine versus placebo. In DNA form, the CDR3 reads TGTGCCAGCAGTTACCCTCGACAGGGGCTGAACACTGAAGCTTTCTTT. Encoded protein: CASSYPRQGLNTEAFF.